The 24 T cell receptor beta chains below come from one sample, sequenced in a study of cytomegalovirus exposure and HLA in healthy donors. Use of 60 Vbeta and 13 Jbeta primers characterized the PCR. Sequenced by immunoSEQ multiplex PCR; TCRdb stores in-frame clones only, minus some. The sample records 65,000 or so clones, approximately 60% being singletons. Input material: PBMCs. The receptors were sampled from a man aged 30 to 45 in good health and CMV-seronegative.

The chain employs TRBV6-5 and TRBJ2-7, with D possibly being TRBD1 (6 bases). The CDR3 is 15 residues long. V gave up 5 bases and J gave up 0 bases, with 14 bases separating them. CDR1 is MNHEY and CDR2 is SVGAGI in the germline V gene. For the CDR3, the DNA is TGTGCCAGCAGTAAAGACAGGACCTACTCCTACGAGCAGTACTTC. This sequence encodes CASSKDRTYSYEQYF.

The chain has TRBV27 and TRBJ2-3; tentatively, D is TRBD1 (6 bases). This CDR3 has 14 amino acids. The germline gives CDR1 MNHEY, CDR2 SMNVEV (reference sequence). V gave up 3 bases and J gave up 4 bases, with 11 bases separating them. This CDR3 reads CASSFAGGSDTQYF. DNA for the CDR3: TGTGCCAGCAGTTTCGCTGGGGGCTCAGATACGCAGTATTTT.

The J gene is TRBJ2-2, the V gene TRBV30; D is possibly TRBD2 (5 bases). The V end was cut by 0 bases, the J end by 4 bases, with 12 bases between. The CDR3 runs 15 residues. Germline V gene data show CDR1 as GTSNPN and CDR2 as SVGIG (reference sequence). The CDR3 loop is CAWSVPPAGTGELFF. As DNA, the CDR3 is TGTGCCTGGAGTGTACCCCCCGCGGGCACCGGGGAGCTGTTTTTT.

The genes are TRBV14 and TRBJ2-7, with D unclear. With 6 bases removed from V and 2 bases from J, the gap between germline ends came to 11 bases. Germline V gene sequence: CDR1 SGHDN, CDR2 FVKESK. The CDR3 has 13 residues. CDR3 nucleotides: TGTGCCAGCAGGCCCGGGTCTACCTACGAGCAGTACTTC. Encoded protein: CASRPGSTYEQYF. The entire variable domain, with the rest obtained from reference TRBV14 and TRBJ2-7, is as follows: EAGVTQFPSHSVIEKGQTVTLRCDPISGHDNLYWYRRVMGKEIKFLLHFVKESKQDESGMPNNRFLAERTGGTYSTLKVQPAELEDSGVYFCASRPGSTYEQYFGPGTRLTVT.

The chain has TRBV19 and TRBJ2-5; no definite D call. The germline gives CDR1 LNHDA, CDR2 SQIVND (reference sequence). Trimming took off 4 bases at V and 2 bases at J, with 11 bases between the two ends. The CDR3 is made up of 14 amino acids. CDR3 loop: CASSTRLEQETQYF. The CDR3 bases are TGTGCCAGTAGTACGAGACTGGAGCAAGAGACCCAGTACTTC. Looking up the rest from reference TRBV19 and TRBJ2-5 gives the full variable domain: DGGITQSPKYLFRKEGQNVTLSCEQNLNHDAMYWYRQDPGQGLRLIYYSQIVNDFQKGDIAEGYSVSREKKESFPLTVTSAQKNPTAFYLCASSTRLEQETQYFGPGTRLLVL.

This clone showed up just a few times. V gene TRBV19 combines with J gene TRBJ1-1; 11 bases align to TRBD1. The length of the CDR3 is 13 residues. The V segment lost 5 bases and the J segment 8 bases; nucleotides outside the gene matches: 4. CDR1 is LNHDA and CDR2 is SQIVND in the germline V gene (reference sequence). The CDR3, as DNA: TGTGCCAGTAGTGGGGACAGGGGGGTCGAAGCTTTCTTT. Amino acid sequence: CASSGDRGVEAFF. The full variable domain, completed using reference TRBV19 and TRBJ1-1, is DGGITQSPKYLFRKEGQNVTLSCEQNLNHDAMYWYRQDPGQGLRLIYYSQIVNDFQKGDIAEGYSVSREKKESFPLTVTSAQKNPTAFYLCASSGDRGVEAFFGQGTRLTVV.

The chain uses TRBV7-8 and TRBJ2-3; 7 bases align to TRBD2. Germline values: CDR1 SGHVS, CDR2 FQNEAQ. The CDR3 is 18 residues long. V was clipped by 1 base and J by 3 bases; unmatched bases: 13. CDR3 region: CASSLEPPSSGVTDTQYF. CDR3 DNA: TGTGCCAGCAGCTTAGAGCCCCCTTCGAGCGGGGTGACAGATACGCAGTATTTT.

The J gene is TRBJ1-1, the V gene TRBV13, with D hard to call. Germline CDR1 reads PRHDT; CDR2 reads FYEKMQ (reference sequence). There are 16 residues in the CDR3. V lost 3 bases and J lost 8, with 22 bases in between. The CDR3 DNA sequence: TGTGCCAGCAGCTTTAGTAGGGCTCGGGGTGGGGTGGAAGCTTTCTTT. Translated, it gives CASSFSRARGGVEAFF.

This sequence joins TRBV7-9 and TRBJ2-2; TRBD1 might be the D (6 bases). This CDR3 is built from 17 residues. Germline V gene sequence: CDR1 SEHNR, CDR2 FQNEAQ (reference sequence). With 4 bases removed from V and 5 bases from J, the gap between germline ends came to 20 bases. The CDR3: CASSSAEIGGDTGELFF. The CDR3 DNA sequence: TGTGCCAGCAGCTCCGCGGAGATAGGGGGAGATACCGGGGAGCTGTTTTTT.

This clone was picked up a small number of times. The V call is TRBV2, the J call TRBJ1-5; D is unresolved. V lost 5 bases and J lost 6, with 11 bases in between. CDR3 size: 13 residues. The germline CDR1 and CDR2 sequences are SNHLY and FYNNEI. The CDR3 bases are TGTGCCAGCAGTCAAGAAGGAGGTCAGCCCCAGCATTTT. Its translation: CASSQEGGQPQHF.

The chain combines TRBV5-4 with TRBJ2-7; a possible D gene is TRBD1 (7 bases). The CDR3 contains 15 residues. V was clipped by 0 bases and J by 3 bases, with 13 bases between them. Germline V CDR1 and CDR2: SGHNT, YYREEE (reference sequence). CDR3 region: CASSLGQGGYYEQYF. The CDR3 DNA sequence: TGTGCCAGCAGCTTGGGGCAGGGGGGATACTACGAGCAGTACTTC.

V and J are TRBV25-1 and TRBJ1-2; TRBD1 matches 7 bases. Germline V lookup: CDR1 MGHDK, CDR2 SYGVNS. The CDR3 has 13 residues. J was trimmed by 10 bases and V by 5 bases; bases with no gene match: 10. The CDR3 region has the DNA TGTGCCAGCAGTAAGAGATATGGGACAGCCTACACCTTC. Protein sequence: CASSKRYGTAYTF.

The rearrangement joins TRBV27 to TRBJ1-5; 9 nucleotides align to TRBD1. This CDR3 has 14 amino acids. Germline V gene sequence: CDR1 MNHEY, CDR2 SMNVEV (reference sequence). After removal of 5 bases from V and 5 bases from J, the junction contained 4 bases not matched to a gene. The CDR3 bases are TGTGCCAGCAGTCCGTGGACAGGGGATCAGCCCCAGCATTTT. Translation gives CASSPWTGDQPQHF.

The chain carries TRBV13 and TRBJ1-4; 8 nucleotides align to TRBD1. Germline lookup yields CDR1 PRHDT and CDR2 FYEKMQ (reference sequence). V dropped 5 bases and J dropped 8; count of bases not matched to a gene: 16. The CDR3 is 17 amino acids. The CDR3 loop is CASSVRWTGNEMEKLFF. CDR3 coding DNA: TGTGCCAGCAGCGTACGATGGACAGGGAATGAAATGGAAAAACTGTTTTTT. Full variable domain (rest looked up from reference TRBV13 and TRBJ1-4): AAGVIQSPRHLIKEKRETATLKCYPIPRHDTVYWYQQGPGQDPQFLISFYEKMQSDKGSIPDRFSAQQFSDYHSELNMSSLELGDSALYFCASSVRWTGNEMEKLFFGSGTQLSVL.

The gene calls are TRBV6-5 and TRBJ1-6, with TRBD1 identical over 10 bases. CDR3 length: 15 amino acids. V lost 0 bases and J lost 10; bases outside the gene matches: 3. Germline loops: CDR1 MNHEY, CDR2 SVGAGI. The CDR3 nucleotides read TGTGCCAGCAGTTACTCGACAGGGGGCATATCACCCCTCCACTTT. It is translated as CASSYSTGGISPLHF.

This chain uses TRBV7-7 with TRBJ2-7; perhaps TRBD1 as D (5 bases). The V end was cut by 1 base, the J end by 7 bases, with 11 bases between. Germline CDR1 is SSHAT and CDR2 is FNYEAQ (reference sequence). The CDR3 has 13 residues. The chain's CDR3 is CASSLDDSSEQYF. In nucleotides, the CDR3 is TGTGCCAGCAGCTTAGACGACAGTAGTGAGCAGTACTTC. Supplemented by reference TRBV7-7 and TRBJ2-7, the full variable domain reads GAGVSQSPRYKVTKRGQDVTLRCDPISSHATLYWYQQALGQGPEFLTYFNYEAQPDKSGLPSDRFSAERPEGSISTLTIQRTEQRDSAMYRCASSLDDSSEQYFGPGTRLTVT.

The CDR3, as DNA: TGTGCCAGCAGTCAAGATTGGGGAGGGAGCAATCAGCCCCAGCATTTT. It encodes CASSQDWGGSNQPQHF. The chain recombines TRBV6-1 with TRBJ1-5; no firm D call. From germline, CDR1 is MNHNS and CDR2 SASEGT. The CDR3 is 16 residues long. The V end lost 5 bases, the J end lost 1 base, and 15 bases lay between the germline ends.

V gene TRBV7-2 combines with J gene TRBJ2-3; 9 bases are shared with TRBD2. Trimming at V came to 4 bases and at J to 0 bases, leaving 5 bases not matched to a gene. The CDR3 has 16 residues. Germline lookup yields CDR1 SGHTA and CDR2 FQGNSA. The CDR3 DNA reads TGTGCCAGCAGCTCTGCGGGGGGGCCTAGCACAGATACGCAGTATTTT. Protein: CASSSAGGPSTDTQYF.

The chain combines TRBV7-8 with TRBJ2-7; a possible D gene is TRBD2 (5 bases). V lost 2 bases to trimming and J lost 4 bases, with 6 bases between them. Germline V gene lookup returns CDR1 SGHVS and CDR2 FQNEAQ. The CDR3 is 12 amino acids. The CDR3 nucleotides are TGTGCCAGCAGCTTAAGCGGATACGAGCAGTACTTC. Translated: CASSLSGYEQYF.

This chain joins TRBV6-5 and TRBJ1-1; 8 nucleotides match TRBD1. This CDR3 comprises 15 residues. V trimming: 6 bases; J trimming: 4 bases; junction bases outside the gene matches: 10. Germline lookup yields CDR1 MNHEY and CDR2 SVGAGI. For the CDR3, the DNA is TGTGCCAGCAGCATTCGACAGGGGTTGGGCACTGAAGCTTTCTTT. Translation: CASSIRQGLGTEAFF.

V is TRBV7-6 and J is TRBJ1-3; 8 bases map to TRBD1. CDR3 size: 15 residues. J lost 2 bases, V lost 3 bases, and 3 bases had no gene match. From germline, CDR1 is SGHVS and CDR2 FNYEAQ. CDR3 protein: CASSFSGGTGNTIYF. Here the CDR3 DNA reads TGTGCCAGCAGCTTTTCAGGGGGCACTGGAAACACCATATATTTT.

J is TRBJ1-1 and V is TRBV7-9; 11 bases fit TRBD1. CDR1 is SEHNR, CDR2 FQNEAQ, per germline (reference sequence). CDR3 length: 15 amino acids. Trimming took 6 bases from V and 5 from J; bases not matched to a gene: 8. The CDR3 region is CASSKDRGQETEAFF. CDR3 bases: TGTGCCAGCAGTAAGGACAGGGGGCAGGAGACTGAAGCTTTCTTT.

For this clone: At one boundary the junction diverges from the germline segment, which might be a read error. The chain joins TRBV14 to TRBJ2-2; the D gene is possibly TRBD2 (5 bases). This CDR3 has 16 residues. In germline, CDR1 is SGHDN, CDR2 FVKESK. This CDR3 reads CASSQGDPYPTGEPFF. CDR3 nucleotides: TGTGCCAGCAGCCAAGGGGATCCCTACCCCACCGGGGAGCCGTTTTTT.

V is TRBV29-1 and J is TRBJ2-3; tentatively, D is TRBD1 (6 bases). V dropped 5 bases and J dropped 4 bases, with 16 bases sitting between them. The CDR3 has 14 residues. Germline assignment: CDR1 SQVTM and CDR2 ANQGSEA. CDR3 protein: CSVLRDISSDTQYF. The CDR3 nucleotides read TGCAGCGTTTTACGGGACATTTCTTCAGATACGCAGTATTTT.